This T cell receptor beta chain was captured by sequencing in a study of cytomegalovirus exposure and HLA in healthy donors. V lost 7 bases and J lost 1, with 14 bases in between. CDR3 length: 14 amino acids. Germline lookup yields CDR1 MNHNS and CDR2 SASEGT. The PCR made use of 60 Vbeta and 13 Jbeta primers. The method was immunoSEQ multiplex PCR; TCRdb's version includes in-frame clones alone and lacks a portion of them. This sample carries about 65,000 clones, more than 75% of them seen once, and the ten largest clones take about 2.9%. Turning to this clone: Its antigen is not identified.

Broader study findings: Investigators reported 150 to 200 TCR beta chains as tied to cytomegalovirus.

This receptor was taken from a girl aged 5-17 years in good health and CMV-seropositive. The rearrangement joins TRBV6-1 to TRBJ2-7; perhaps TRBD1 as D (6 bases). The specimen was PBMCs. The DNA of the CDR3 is TGTGCCAGCATCGGGACACCCCCATCCTACGAGCAGTACTTC. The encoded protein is CASIGTPPSYEQYF.